These T cell receptor beta chains were read from a single sample in a study of OX40 agonist ivuxolimab in advanced cancers. Clones were sequenced by immunoSEQ multiplex PCR, and TCRdb holds only the in-frame ones, with some missing. The sample lists approximately 62,000 clones; 85% to 95% were seen once. The specimen was CD4+ or CD8+ T cells sorted from blood, collected in a trial of the OX40 agonist ivuxolimab. These receptors originate from an adult with an advanced solid tumor such as melanoma, head and neck, liver or kidney cancer. CDR3s include the opening cysteine and the closing phenylalanine or tryptophan. D genes are given only for firm matches. Rows give clone size only sometimes, using once, few, many, or a class for an expanded clone.

once	TRBD1	TRBV19	TRBJ1-2	TGTGCCAGTAGTAACCCCTGGACAGGGGAGAATGGCTACACCTTC	CASSNPWTGENGYTF
.	.	TRBV13	TRBJ1-4	TGTGCCAGCAGCTTTTTGGCCGGAGAGACATCAACTAATGAAAAACTGTTTTTT	CASSFLAGETSTNEKLFF
once	TRBD1	TRBV27	TRBJ1-4	TGTGCCAGCAGTGCCTCGTTGAGGGGGCATGAAAAACTGTTTTTT	CASSASLRGHEKLFF
.	TRBD1	TRBV5-1	TRBJ1-1	TGCGCCAGCAGCTTGGCTTCTTTGACAGGGCTCAGCACTGAAGCTTTCTTT	CASSLASLTGLSTEAFF
few	.	TRBV11-2	TRBJ1-5	TGTGCCAGCAGCTCACATGGGGGCGCGGGGAGCAATCAGCCCCAGCATTTT	CASSSHGGAGSNQPQHF
.	.	TRBV7-9	TRBJ1-5	TGTGCCAGCAGCTTAGTCGGGGGGGCGGCTGATCAGCCCCAGCATTTT	CASSLVGGAADQPQHF
.	.	TRBV12-5	TRBJ2-5	TGTGCTAGTGGTTTTGGGGGACAAGAGACCCAGTACTTC	CASGFGGQETQYF
.	.	TRBV6-5	TRBJ2-4	TGTGCCAGCAGTTACTCAGGAGGGGGCGAAAACATTCAGTACTTC	CASSYSGGGENIQYF
.	.	TRBV14	TRBJ2-1	TGTGCCAGCAGTCGCCCTTCTAGCCCCCTAGGCAATGAGCAGTTCTTC	CASSRPSSPLGNEQFF
.	.	TRBV21-1	TRBJ2-1	TGTGCCAGCAGCGTGAGACAAGGCTCCTACAATGAGCAGTTCTTC	CASSVRQGSYNEQFF
.	TRBD2	TRBV6-6	TRBJ2-1	TGTGCCGTATTCCTAGCGGGAGGAGACAATGAGCAGTTCTTC	CAVFLAGGDNEQFF
few	TRBD2	TRBV4-3	TRBJ2-3	TGCGCCAGCAGCCAAGATCGGGAGGTTACAGATACGCAGTATTTT	CASSQDREVTDTQYF
.	.	TRBV2	TRBJ2-7	TGTGCCAGCCTCGGGGACACGAGCTCCTACGAGCAGTACTTC	CASLGDTSSYEQYF
.	.	TRBV7-9	TRBJ2-2	TGTGCCAGCAGCTTAGGGGAGATGGGAGCCGGGGAGCTGTTTTTT	CASSLGEMGAGELFF
.	.	TRBV7-9	TRBJ2-7	TGTGCCAGCAGCTTAGCGGTTTCGGAGCAGTACTTC	CASSLAVSEQYF
.	.	TRBV7-9	TRBJ1-2	TGTGCCAGCAGCTTAGACGGTGGCTACACCTTC	CASSLDGGYTF
.	.	TRBV4-1	TRBJ2-7	TGCGCCAGCAGCCACGGTGACGGAGCCTACGAGCAGTACTTC	CASSHGDGAYEQYF
.	.	TRBV9	TRBJ2-5	TGTGCCAGCAGCGCTCCGGGGACTGCACAAGAGACCCAGTACTTC	CASSAPGTAQETQYF
once	.	TRBV27	TRBJ1-1	TGTGCCAGCTCCTCTCTTAAGGGCTTACGGGGGACTGAAGCTTTCTTT	CASSSLKGLRGTEAFF
.	.	TRBV5-6	TRBJ2-3	TGTGCCAGCAGCTTGGAACGCTACAGGGAAGCAGATACGCAGTATTTT	CASSLERYREADTQYF
.	.	TRBV12-5	TRBJ2-5	TGTGCTAGTGCCATGAGGGGGGCCGGAGAGACCCAGTACTTC	CASAMRGAGETQYF
.	.	TRBV5-4	TRBJ2-7	TGTGCCAGCAGCTTGCTGGGAAGCTCCTACGAGCAGTACTTC	CASSLLGSSYEQYF
.	TRBD1	TRBV27	TRBJ2-7	TGTGCCAGCAGTTTGGTACAGGGGCGGTACGAGCAGTACTTC	CASSLVQGRYEQYF
.	.	TRBV5-5	TRBJ1-5	TGTGCCAGCAGCTTGGTAGGTTCCGGGCAGCCCCAGCATTTT	CASSLVGSGQPQHF
.	TRBD1	TRBV11-3	TRBJ2-2	TGTGCCAGCAGCCCCGGGACAGGGGGCAAAACCGGGGAGCTGTTTTTT	CASSPGTGGKTGELFF
.	.	TRBV6-1	TRBJ1-1	TGTGCCAGCACAATAGGGAGGCCTGAAGCTTTCTTT	CASTIGRPEAFF
.	.	TRBV19	TRBJ2-3	TGTGCCAGTAGTATTGGGGCGGGGATAATCACGGATACGCAGTATTTT	CASSIGAGIITDTQYF
.	.	TRBV10-3	TRBJ1-1	TGTGCCATCAGTGACGTATCGTACACTGAAGCTTTCTTT	CAISDVSYTEAFF
.	.	TRBV9	TRBJ2-1	TGTGCCAGCAGCCAAAAACAGGGACCCGACAATGAGCAGTTCTTC	CASSQKQGPDNEQFF
.	TRBD2	TRBV13	TRBJ2-7	TGTGCCAGCAGCTTAGGCGGGGGGGCCTACGAGCAGTACTTC	CASSLGGGAYEQYF
.	TRBD2	TRBV11-2	TRBJ2-4	TGTGCCAGCAGCGGTAGACTAGCAGGCGCCAAAAACATTCAGTACTTC	CASSGRLAGAKNIQYF
.	TRBD1	TRBV27	TRBJ1-5	TGTGCCAGTCGACGGACAGGGGACAATCAGCCCCAGCATTTT	CASRRTGDNQPQHF
once	TRBD2	TRBV19	TRBJ2-7	TGTGCCAGTAGTTCTGCCGGGACTAGCTCTTACTACGAGCAGTACTTC	CASSSAGTSSYYEQYF
.	.	TRBV10-3	TRBJ1-1	TGTGCCATCAGGCCGGGCGGGATTACTGAAGCTTTCTTT	CAIRPGGITEAFF
.	.	TRBV6-1	TRBJ1-2	TGTGCCAGCAGTGTCAGAGGGTTCTATGGCTACACCTTC	CASSVRGFYGYTF
.	TRBD1	TRBV27	TRBJ1-1	TGTGCCAGCAGCCGGACAGGGGTGGGCGCTGAAGCTTTCTTT	CASSRTGVGAEAFF